The clone carrying this T cell receptor (beta chain) was seen ten or more times. Antigen specificity is unknown. The CDR3 is made up of 17 amino acids. Between the trimmed V and J ends, which lost 7 bases and 1 base, there was a span of 19 bases. TCRdb re-derived calls from the RT-PCR reads in MiXCR, one entry per CDR3 protein. The sample yields over 400,000 distinct CDR3 sequences, 10% to 15% seen once. This specimen belongs to a study of response to subunit inactivated influenza vaccine. General study findings and limits: The authors offered the suggestion that each seasonal influenza vaccination recruits few new T cells.

Sequences were derived from PBMCs from blood, sampled roughly 46 days after vaccination. This clonotype was obtained from a man aged 45-60 years who received an inactivated influenza vaccine. This chain joins TRBV12-3 or TRBV12-4 and TRBJ2-2; TRBD1 is a possible D gene (5 bases). The DNA for the CDR3 is TGTGCCAGCACCTTGGGGCACGGATGGGGGAACACCGGGGAGCTGTTTTTT. This gives the protein CASTLGHGWGNTGELFF.